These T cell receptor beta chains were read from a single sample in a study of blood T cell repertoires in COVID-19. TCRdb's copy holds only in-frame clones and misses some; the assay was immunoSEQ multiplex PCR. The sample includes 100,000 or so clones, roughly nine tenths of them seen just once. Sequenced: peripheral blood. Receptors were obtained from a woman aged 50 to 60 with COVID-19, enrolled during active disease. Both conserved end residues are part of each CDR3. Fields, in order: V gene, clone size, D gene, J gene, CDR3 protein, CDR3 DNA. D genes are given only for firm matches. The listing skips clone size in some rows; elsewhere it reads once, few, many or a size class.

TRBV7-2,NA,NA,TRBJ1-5,CASSLGGQGGQPQHF,TGTGCCAGCAGCTTAGGGGGCCAGGGTGGTCAGCCCCAGCATTTT
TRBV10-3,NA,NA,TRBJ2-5,CAISEQSQETQYF,TGTGCCATCAGTGAACAGTCCCAAGAGACCCAGTACTTC
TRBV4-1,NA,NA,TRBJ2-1,CASSQWTGGPHNEQFF,TGCGCCAGCAGCCAGTGGACAGGAGGGCCCCACAATGAGCAGTTCTTC
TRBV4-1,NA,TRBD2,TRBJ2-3,CASSQVGGGASDTQYF,TGCGCCAGCAGCCAAGTCGGCGGGGGGGCGTCAGATACGCAGTATTTT
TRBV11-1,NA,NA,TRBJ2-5,CASSYPPSGKETQYF,TGTGCCAGCAGCTACCCGCCGTCCGGGAAGGAGACCCAGTACTTC
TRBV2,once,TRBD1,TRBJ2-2,CASKTHRMTQGDNTGELFF,TGTGCCAGCAAAACCCACCGGATGACACAGGGGGACAACACCGGGGAGCTGTTTTTT
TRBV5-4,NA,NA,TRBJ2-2,CASSLGGDTGELFF,TGTGCCAGCAGCCTCGGGGGTGACACCGGGGAGCTGTTTTTT
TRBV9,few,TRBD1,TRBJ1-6,CASSATSGTVNSPLHF,TGTGCCAGCAGCGCCACCTCCGGGACAGTAAATTCACCCCTCCACTTT
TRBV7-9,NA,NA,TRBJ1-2,CASSLEGRGTSGYTF,TGTGCCAGCAGCTTAGAAGGGCGGGGGACCTCTGGCTACACCTTC
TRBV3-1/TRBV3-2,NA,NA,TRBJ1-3,CASSRPTDSSGNTIYF,TGTGCCAGCAGCCGACCCACGGACAGCTCTGGAAACACCATATATTTT
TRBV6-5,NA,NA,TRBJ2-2,CASSYSEGLNTGELFF,TGTGCCAGCAGTTACTCGGAGGGACTTAACACCGGGGAGCTGTTTTTT
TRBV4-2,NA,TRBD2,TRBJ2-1,CASSLNSGGSKDEQFF,TGTGCCAGCAGCCTCAACAGCGGGGGCTCCAAGGATGAGCAGTTCTTC
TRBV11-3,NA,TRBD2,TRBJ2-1,CASSLPQTSGGANEQFF,TGTGCCAGCAGCTTACCCCAGACTAGCGGGGGGGCGAATGAGCAGTTCTTC
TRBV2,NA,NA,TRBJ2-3,CASSQGSTDTQYF,TGTGCCAGCAGTCAGGGTAGCACAGATACGCAGTATTTT
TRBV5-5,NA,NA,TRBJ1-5,CASSLEWGGPQHF,TGTGCCAGCAGCTTGGAATGGGGGGGGCCCCAGCATTTT
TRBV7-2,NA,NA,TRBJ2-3,CASSQTATSTDTQYF,TGTGCCAGCAGCCAGACAGCGACTAGCACAGATACGCAGTATTTT
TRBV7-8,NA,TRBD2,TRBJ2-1,CASSLGLSGGVSYNEQFF,TGTGCCAGCAGCCTTGGACTAAGCGGGGGGGTCTCCTACAATGAGCAGTTCTTC
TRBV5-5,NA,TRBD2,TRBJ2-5,CASSWGLAGDYQETQYF,TGTGCCAGCAGCTGGGGACTAGCGGGGGATTACCAAGAGACCCAGTACTTC
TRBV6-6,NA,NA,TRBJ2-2,CASTDGLYTGELFF,TGTGCCAGCACGGACGGACTTTACACCGGGGAGCTGTTTTTT
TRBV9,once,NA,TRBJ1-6,CASSPDTYNSPLHF,TGTGCCAGCAGCCCGGACACATATAATTCACCCCTCCACTTT
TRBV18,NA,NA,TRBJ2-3,CASSPTQAIRKDTQYF,TGTGCCAGCTCACCGACACAGGCAATTCGGAAAGATACGCAGTATTTT
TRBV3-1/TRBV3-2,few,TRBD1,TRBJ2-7,CASSQGDRRYEQYF,TGTGCCAGCAGCCAAGGGGACAGGCGCTACGAGCAGTACTTC
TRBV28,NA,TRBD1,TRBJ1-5,CASRQGAGGWSNQPQHF,TGTGCCAGCCGCCAAGGGGCAGGGGGCTGGAGCAATCAGCCCCAGCATTTT
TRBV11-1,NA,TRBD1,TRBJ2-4,CASSSSSGTGKNIQYF,TGTGCCAGCAGCTCCTCGAGTGGGACAGGGAAAAACATTCAGTACTTC